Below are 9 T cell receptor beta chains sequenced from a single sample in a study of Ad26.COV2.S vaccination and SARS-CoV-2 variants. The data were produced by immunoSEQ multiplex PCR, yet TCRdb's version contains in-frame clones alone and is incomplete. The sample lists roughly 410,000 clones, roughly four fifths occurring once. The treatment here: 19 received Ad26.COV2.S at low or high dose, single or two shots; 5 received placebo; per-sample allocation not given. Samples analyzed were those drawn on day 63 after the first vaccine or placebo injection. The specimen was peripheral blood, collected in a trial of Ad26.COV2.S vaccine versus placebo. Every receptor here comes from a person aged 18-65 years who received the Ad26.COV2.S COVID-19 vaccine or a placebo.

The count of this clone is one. CDR3 nucleotides: TGTGCCAGCAGTTATCGAAGGACACCTCCCCACACTGAAGCTTTCTTT. Its protein product is CASSYRRTPPHTEAFF. This chain links TRBV6-5 with TRBJ1-1, with D perhaps matching TRBD1 (5 bases). From germline, CDR1 is MNHEY and CDR2 SVGAGI. This CDR3 has 16 residues. The V end was cut by 3 bases, the J end by 3 bases, with 17 bases between.

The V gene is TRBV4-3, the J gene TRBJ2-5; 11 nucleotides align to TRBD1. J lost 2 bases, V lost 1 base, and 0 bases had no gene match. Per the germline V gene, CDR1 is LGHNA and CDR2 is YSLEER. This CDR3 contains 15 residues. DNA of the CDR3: TGCGCCAGCAGCCAAGGGGACAGGGGGCAAGAGACCCAGTACTTC. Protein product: CASSQGDRGQETQYF.

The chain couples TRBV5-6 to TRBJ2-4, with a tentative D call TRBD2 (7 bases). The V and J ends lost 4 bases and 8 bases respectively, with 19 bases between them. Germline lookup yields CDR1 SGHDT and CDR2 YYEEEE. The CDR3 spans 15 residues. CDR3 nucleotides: TGTGCCAGCAGCCCCCGGGTGGGGGGGCAAGACATTCAGTACTTC. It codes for CASSPRVGGQDIQYF. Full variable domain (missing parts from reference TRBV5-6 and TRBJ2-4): DAGVTQSPTHLIKTRGQQVTLRCSPKSGHDTVSWYQQALGQGPQFIFQYYEEEERQRGNFPDRFSGHQFPNYSSELNVNALLLGDSALYLCASSPRVGGQDIQYFGAGTRLSVL.

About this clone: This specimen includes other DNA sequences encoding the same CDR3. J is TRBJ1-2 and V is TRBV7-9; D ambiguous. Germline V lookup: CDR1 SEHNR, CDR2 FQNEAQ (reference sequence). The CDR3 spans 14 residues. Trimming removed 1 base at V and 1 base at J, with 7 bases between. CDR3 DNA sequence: TGTGCCAGCAGCTTAGGGACGGGTAACTATGGCTACACCTTC. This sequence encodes CASSLGTGNYGYTF.

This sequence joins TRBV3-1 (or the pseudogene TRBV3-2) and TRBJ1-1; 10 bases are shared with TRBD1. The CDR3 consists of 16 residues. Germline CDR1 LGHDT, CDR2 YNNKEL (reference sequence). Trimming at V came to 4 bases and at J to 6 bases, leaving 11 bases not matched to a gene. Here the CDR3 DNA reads TGTGCCAGCAGCCGGCGAGTTAGACAGGGGGCAGCTGAAGCTTTCTTT. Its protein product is CASSRRVRQGAAEAFF.

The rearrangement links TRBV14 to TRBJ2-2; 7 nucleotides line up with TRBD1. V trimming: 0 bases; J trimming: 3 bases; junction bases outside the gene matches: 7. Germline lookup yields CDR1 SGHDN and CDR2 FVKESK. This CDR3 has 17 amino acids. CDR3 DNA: TGTGCCAGCAGCCAAGATAGGCGGACAGGAGACACCGGGGAGCTGTTTTTT. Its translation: CASSQDRRTGDTGELFF.

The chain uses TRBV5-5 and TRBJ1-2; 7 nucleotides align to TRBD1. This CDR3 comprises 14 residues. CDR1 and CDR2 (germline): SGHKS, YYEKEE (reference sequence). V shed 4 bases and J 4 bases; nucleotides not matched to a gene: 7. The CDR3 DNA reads TGTGCCAGCAGCCGAGACAGGGCTAGCTATGGCTACACCTTC. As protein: CASSRDRASYGYTF.

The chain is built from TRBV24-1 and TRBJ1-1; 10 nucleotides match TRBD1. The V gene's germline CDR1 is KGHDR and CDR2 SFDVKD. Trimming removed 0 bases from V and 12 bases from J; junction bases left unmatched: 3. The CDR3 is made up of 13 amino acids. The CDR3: CATSDLSGQGTFF. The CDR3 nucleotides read TGTGCCACCAGTGATTTGTCGGGACAGGGGACTTTCTTT.

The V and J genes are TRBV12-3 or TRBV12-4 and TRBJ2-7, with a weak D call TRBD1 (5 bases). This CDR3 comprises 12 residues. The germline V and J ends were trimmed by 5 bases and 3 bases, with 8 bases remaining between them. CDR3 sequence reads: CASSPGYYEQYF. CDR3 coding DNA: TGTGCCAGCAGTCCAGGGTACTACGAGCAGTACTTC.